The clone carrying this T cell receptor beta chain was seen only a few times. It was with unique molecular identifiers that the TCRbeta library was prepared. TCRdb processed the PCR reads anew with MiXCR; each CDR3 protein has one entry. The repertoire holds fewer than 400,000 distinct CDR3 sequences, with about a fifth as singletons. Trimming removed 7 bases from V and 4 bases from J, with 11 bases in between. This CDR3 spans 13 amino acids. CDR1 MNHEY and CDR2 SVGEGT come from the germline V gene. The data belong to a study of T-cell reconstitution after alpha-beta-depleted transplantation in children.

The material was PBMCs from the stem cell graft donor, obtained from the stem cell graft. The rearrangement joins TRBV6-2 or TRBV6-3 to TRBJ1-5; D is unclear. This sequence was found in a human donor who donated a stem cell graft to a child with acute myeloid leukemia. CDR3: CASTTPSNQPQHF. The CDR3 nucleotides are TGTGCCAGCACGACCCCGTCAAATCAGCCCCAGCATTTT.